The clone carrying this T cell receptor beta chain was seen once. Trimming at V came to 6 bases and at J to 4 bases, leaving 3 bases not matched to a gene. The CDR3 loop spans 15 amino acids. Germline CDR1 MGHRA, CDR2 YSYEKL. The sample comes from a study of technical replicates of blood from several donors. Method: immunoSEQ multiplex PCR; TCRdb's copy keeps in-frame clones and lacks some. This repertoire shows some 60,000 clones, 91% found once; its top ten account for about 3.6%. The specimen was PBMCs. This receptor was identified in a human donor in good health. Some clones in this sample may be carry-over from other donors' samples. The rearrangement links TRBV4-1 to TRBJ2-3; 14 bases line up with TRBD2. The CDR3 region has the DNA TGCGCCAGCAGGTTGACTAGCGGGGGGGCAGATACGCAGTATTTT. Translated, it gives CASRLTSGGADTQYF.